The 15 T cell receptor beta chains given below trace back to one sample, sequenced in a study of T cells in localized non-small cell lung cancer. Measured with immunoSEQ multiplex PCR; TCRdb has only the in-frame clones, and not every one. Among about 2,000 clones listed, more than 20% were seen once. The sequenced sample was normal lung tissue next to the tumor, obtained before any cancer treatment. Every receptor here comes from a male donor at least 60 years old with stage I lung adenocarcinoma.

This clone came up a few times. The chain joins TRBV11-3 to TRBJ2-4; 8 positions agree with TRBD1. The junction had 5 bases not matched to a gene; V was cut back by 4 bases and J by 6 bases. This CDR3 region has 14 residues. Germline CDR1 SGHNT, CDR2 YENEEA. CDR3 protein: CASSSGTGGNIQYF. CDR3 nucleotide sequence: TGTGCCAGCAGCTCAGGGACAGGCGGAAACATTCAGTACTTC.

The chain carries TRBV7-5 and TRBJ2-7. TRBV7-5 is annotated as a pseudogene. CDR3 length: 16 residues. This CDR3 is CASRSRATHSSYEQYF. The CDR3 nucleotides are TGTGCCAGCAGATCTCGGGCGACTCATAGCTCCTACGAGCAGTACTTC.

This clone rates as medium-sized. The chain has TRBV6-8 and TRBJ1-2; maybe TRBD1 (5 bases). V lost 8 bases to trimming and J lost 2 bases, with 15 bases between them. The CDR3 length is 14 residues. In germline, CDR1 is MNHGY, CDR2 SAAAGT. The CDR3 here is CASARDGINYGYTF. The CDR3 nucleotides are TGTGCCAGCGCGAGGGACGGGATAAACTATGGCTACACCTTC.

This chain connects TRBV6-8 to TRBJ2-1; TRBD1 matches at 9 bases. J was trimmed by 5 bases and V by 6 bases; bases with no gene match: 8. This CDR3 has 15 amino acids. CDR1 is MNHGY and CDR2 is SAAAGT in the germline V gene. CDR3 sequence (DNA): TGTGCCAGCAGCCCCGGGACAGGGATCCACAATGAGCAGTTCTTC. It codes for CASSPGTGIHNEQFF.

This clone was seen only a few times. The chain combines TRBV28 with TRBJ1-1, with D possibly TRBD1 on 5 matching bases. CDR3 length: 14 amino acids. CDR1 and CDR2 from the germline V gene are MDHEN and SYDVKM. The V and J ends lost 7 bases and 1 base respectively, with 13 bases between them. In nucleotides, the CDR3 is TGTGCCAGCAAAATTGGTGGGGCGAACACTGAAGCTTTCTTT. It translates to CASKIGGANTEAFF.

This clone was seen a few times. The chain couples TRBV28 to TRBJ2-1, with D perhaps given as TRBD1 or TRBD2 (5 bases each). Germline CDR1 is MDHEN and CDR2 is SYDVKM. The V end lost 2 bases, the J end lost 15 bases, and 17 bases lay between the germline ends. CDR3 length: 13 amino acids. The CDR3 bases are TGTGCCAGCAGTTTAAGGGACCCAATGAGAGGGTTCTTC. Protein: CASSLRDPMRGFF.

V is TRBV11-3 and J is TRBJ1-6; D is ambiguous. The CDR3 sequence is 15 residues long. Germline CDR1 and CDR2: SGHNT and YENEEA. V dropped 2 bases and J dropped 0 bases, with 5 bases sitting between them. CDR3 amino acids: CASSLMGSYNSPLHF. As DNA, the CDR3 is TGTGCCAGCAGCTTAATGGGCTCCTATAATTCACCCCTCCACTTT.

The rearrangement links TRBV6-1 to TRBJ2-1; 11 bases agree with TRBD2. Trimming at V came to 1 base and at J to 7 bases, leaving 12 bases not matched to a gene. Germline values: CDR1 MNHNS, CDR2 SASEGT. The CDR3 is 18 amino acids. The CDR3 spells CASSEVSIGLAGGNEQFF. The CDR3 bases are TGTGCCAGCAGTGAAGTTTCCATCGGCCTAGCGGGGGGAAATGAGCAGTTCTTC.

This clone is deemed medium-sized (0.01 to 0.1%). The chain joins TRBV6-8 to TRBJ2-7; D is unresolved. This CDR3 is 12 amino acids long. V was trimmed by 6 bases and J by 6 bases, leaving 12 bases between them. CDR1 is MNHGY and CDR2 is SAAAGT in the germline V gene. CDR3 loop: CASRFPSGEQYF. In DNA form, the CDR3 reads TGTGCCAGCAGATTCCCCTCAGGCGAGCAGTACTTC.

This clone came up a few times. The chain carries TRBV29-1 and TRBJ1-1; 7 bases map to TRBD1. Germline V gene data show CDR1 as SQVTM and CDR2 as ANQGSEA. V lost 6 bases to trimming and J lost 4 bases; unmatched junction nucleotides: 5. The CDR3 covers 12 residues. CDR3 DNA: TGCAGCGTACTACAGGGGATCACTGAAGCTTTCTTT. Encoded protein: CSVLQGITEAFF.

This clone came up a few times. This rearrangement joins TRBV11-3 to TRBJ2-7; no clear D. Germline loops: CDR1 SGHNT, CDR2 YENEEA. The germline V and J ends were trimmed by 5 bases and 2 bases, with 13 bases remaining between them. The CDR3 sequence is 14 residues long. CDR3 region: CASSTPQLTYEQYF. Here the CDR3 DNA reads TGTGCCAGCAGCACTCCACAGCTCACCTACGAGCAGTACTTC. The variable domain in full, completed from reference TRBV11-3 and TRBJ2-7, reads EAGVVQSPRYKIIEKKQPVAFWCNPISGHNTLYWYLQNLGQGPELLIRYENEEAVDDSQLPKDRFSAERLKGVDSTLKIQPAELGDSAVYLCASSTPQLTYEQYFGPGTRLTVT.

This clone was recorded a few times. The V call is TRBV11-3, the J call TRBJ2-1; TRBD2 might be the D (6 bases). This CDR3 region has 15 residues. The V end was cut by 2 bases, the J end by 5 bases, with 13 bases between. The germline gives CDR1 SGHNT, CDR2 YENEEA. The DNA for the CDR3 is TGTGCCAGCAGCTTACTTCGGGGGTCCAACAATGAGCAGTTCTTC. Translation: CASSLLRGSNNEQFF.

In its sample, this clone is medium-sized. This sequence joins TRBV6-8 and TRBJ1-6; the D gene is possibly TRBD1 (5 bases). The germline CDR1 and CDR2 sequences are MNHGY and SAAAGT. The V gene lost 6 bases and the J gene lost 7 bases, with 19 bases spanning the gap. CDR3 length: 16 residues. CDR3 bases: TGTGCCAGCAGCCACCCGGGACGGAGGGCGAATTCACCCCTCCACTTT. Residues: CASSHPGRRANSPLHF.

This clone turned up a few times. This chain connects TRBV28 to TRBJ2-1; 13 bases match TRBD2. The J segment lost 0 bases and the V segment lost 4 bases, leaving 6 bases of the junction unmatched. Germline V CDR1 and CDR2: MDHEN, SYDVKM. The CDR3 is made up of 18 amino acids. CDR3 sequence (DNA): TGTGCCAGCAGTTGGAGACTAGCGGGGGGCCCCTCCTACAATGAGCAGTTCTTC. This gives the protein CASSWRLAGGPSYNEQFF.

The chain joins TRBV6-8 to TRBJ2-3; the D call may be TRBD1 or TRBD2 (5 bases each). The germline gives CDR1 MNHGY, CDR2 SAAAGT. This CDR3 has 19 amino acids. The V gene lost 0 bases and the J gene lost 2 bases, with 21 bases spanning the gap. CDR3 bases: TGTGCCAGCAGTTACTCGAGGGGAAATAGTCCCCCCCCCACAGATACGCAGTATTTT. Translation gives CASSYSRGNSPPPTDTQYF.